This T cell receptor (beta chain) comes out of a study of vaccination effects on CD4 cells after COVID-19. Study-level information: Post-vaccine specimens arrived a median 72 days past the second dose.

This CDR3 has 16 amino acids. The V and J ends lost 1 base and 4 bases respectively, with 16 bases between them. Germline V gene sequence: CDR1 SGHTA, CDR2 FQGNSA. Libraries were prepared by immunoSEQ multiplex PCR; TCRdb keeps only in-frame clonotypes and omits some of them. In the table there are about 8,900 clones, about 75% of which are singletons. About this clone: Its target is unknown.

Overall study findings and caveats: Marked clonal contraction was seen in infection- and vaccine-induced clones late after vaccination.

Isolation of CD4+ T cells took place after 10 days of culture. All participants had two doses of either the BNT162b2 or mRNA-1273 vaccine. Nucleocapsid antibody tests were negative, and the vaccine recipients had no prior SARS-CoV-2 infection. The chain combines TRBV7-2 with TRBJ1-2, with D unresolved. Sequences were derived from CD4+ T cells from PBMCs cultured without peptide, sampled after COVID-19 vaccination. This sequence originates from a human donor who received a COVID-19 vaccine. CDR3 region: CASSLDIWGLGYGYTF. The CDR3 nucleotides are TGTGCCAGCAGCTTAGATATATGGGGTTTGGGCTATGGCTACACCTTC.